This T cell receptor (beta chain) was recorded in a study of blood T cell repertoires in COVID-19. Study background: Samples of COVID-19 (acute and convalescent) were obtained from the United States, Italy and Spain. The analysed material was cDNA or gDNA that came from T cells, B-cell-depleted T cells, or PBMCs.

In the original analysis: Scientists estimated how many nucleated cells there were by amplifying reference gene primers. Sequenced by immunoSEQ multiplex PCR; TCRdb stores in-frame clones only, minus some. That table gives V, J and clone size, and the DNA gave D and trimming. The sample has about 120,000 clones; 87% are singletons. The sample consisted of peripheral blood. The receptor was isolated from a woman aged 50 to 65 with acute or convalescent COVID-19.

CDR3 coding DNA: TGCGCCAGCATTTTGACAGGGGTGTATTACGAGCAGTACTTC. This translates into CASILTGVYYEQYF. The V gene is TRBV10-1, the J gene TRBJ2-7; 8 bases line up with TRBD1. Germline CDR1 and CDR2: WNHNN and SYGVQD (reference sequence). This CDR3 contains 14 residues. Trimming at V came to 7 bases and at J to 4 bases, leaving 9 bases not matched to a gene.